This passage covers 26 T cell receptor beta chains from one sample sequenced in a study of graft-versus-host responses after intestinal transplantation. TCRdb keeps only in-frame clones here, not all; method: immunoSEQ multiplex PCR. The data hold 20,000 to 30,000 clones, with roughly 82% observed a single time. These receptors' antigens are unknown. Sequenced material: unstimulated CD4+ T cells sorted from spleen or lymph node cells, taken before intestinal transplant. These TCRs come from a human donor who received an intestinal transplant.

This clone was observed a handful of times. This sequence joins TRBV2 and TRBJ1-3; TRBD1 is a possible D gene (6 bases). Trimming removed 8 bases from V and 6 bases from J, with 14 bases in between. The germline gives CDR1 SNHLY, CDR2 FYNNEI. This CDR3 is 13 amino acids long. The DNA of the CDR3 is TGTGCCAGCGGTGGGGGCTCGGCAAACACCATATATTTT. This encodes CASGGGSANTIYF.

The V and J genes are TRBV18 and TRBJ1-3; D is possibly TRBD1 (6 bases). The germline V gene has CDR1 KGHSH and CDR2 LQKENI. This CDR3 region has 16 residues. V lost 4 bases and J 4 bases, leaving 17 bases between the germline ends. This CDR3 is CASSLSSQGSGNTIYF. The CDR3 DNA reads TGTGCCAGCTCACTCTCCTCTCAGGGGTCAGGAAACACCATATATTTT.

The rearrangement links TRBV13 to TRBJ1-1; 9 bases map to TRBD1. The V gene's germline CDR1 is PRHDT and CDR2 FYEKMQ (reference sequence). CDR3 length equals 13 residues. J gave up 9 bases and V 5 bases, and 7 bases lay outside the gene matches. The CDR3, as DNA: TGTGCCAGCAGCGCCGGGACAGGGTACAAAGCTTTCTTT. Amino acids: CASSAGTGYKAFF.

This rearrangement joins TRBV27 to TRBJ2-6; 11 bases match TRBD1. CDR3 size: 16 residues. Germline lookup yields CDR1 MNHEY and CDR2 SMNVEV (reference sequence). With 4 bases clipped from V and 2 bases from J, the junction kept 1 base outside the gene matches. CDR3 in amino acids: CASSWTGGAGANVLTF. The CDR3 DNA reads TGTGCCAGCAGTTGGACAGGGGGCGCTGGGGCCAACGTCCTGACTTTC.

This chain connects TRBV29-1 to TRBJ2-5, with 8 positions matching TRBD1. Per the germline V gene, CDR1 is SQVTM and CDR2 is ANQGSEA. V dropped 5 bases and J dropped 5; count of bases not matched to a gene: 10. This CDR3 has 14 amino acids. CDR3 nucleotide sequence: TGCAGCGTTCGAGACAGGGGCGCTCGGGAGACCCAGTACTTC. This codes for CSVRDRGARETQYF.

CDR3 DNA sequence: TGCGCCAGCAGCCAACTAATAGCGGGATACTCCTACAATGAGCAGTTCTTC. Its translation: CASSQLIAGYSYNEQFF. The V gene is TRBV4-1, the J gene TRBJ2-1; the match to TRBD2 covers 8 bases. The CDR3 is 17 residues long. The V gene end was trimmed by 2 bases and the J gene end by 0 bases; junction bases not matched to a gene: 6. Germline loops: CDR1 MGHRA, CDR2 YSYEKL.

The chain employs TRBV9 and TRBJ2-7; 9 bases agree with TRBD1. Germline assignment: CDR1 SGDLS and CDR2 YYNGEE. The CDR3 contains 15 residues. J gave up 5 bases and V 2 bases, and 8 bases lay outside the gene matches. The CDR3 region has the DNA TGTGCCAGCAGCGTGGCTGACAGGGGGTTCGACGAGCAGTACTTC. Its translation is CASSVADRGFDEQYF.

The chain links TRBV6-5 to TRBJ2-5, with D hard to call. The CDR3 consists of 15 residues. Trimming removed 0 bases at V and 3 bases at J, with 11 bases between. Germline V gives CDR1 MNHEY, CDR2 SVGAGI. The CDR3 coding sequence is TGTGCCAGCAGTTACTCGAGGATGGTAAAAGAGACCCAGTACTTC. Its translation is CASSYSRMVKETQYF.

The chain carries TRBV27 and TRBJ1-1; D is perhaps TRBD1 (5 bases). V shed 2 bases and J shed 5 bases, with 6 bases lying between them. The CDR3 has 12 amino acids. Looked up from germline, CDR1 is MNHEY and CDR2 is SMNVEV (reference sequence). The CDR3 sequence: CASSLRGTEAFF. In DNA form, the CDR3 reads TGTGCCAGCAGTTTAAGGGGTACTGAAGCTTTCTTT.

This chain joins TRBV28 and TRBJ2-1; D is undetermined. Germline CDR1 and CDR2: MDHEN and SYDVKM. This CDR3 has 15 residues. The V gene lost 2 bases and the J gene lost 2 bases, with 10 bases spanning the gap. CDR3 sequence (DNA): TGTGCCAGCAGTTTAAGGGTTACCGCCTACAATGAGCAGTTCTTC. It specifies CASSLRVTAYNEQFF.

The gene calls are TRBV7-6 and TRBJ2-1, with D maybe TRBD1 (5 bases). CDR3 size: 14 residues. V was shortened by 5 bases and J by 5 bases, with 13 bases between the two germline ends. The V gene's germline CDR1 is SGHVS and CDR2 FNYEAQ. The CDR3 region is CASSRAGAHNEQFF. DNA for the CDR3: TGTGCCAGCAGCCGTGCTGGGGCCCACAATGAGCAGTTCTTC.

V usage is TRBV19 and J usage is TRBJ2-6; possibly TRBD1 for D (5 bases). Germline loops: CDR1 LNHDA, CDR2 SQIVND (reference sequence). Trimming cost V 3 bases and J 0 bases, with 21 bases left between them. CDR3 size: 20 residues. CDR3 in amino acids: CASSIPRGRALTSGANVLTF. The CDR3 nucleotides are TGTGCCAGTAGTATTCCTAGGGGCAGGGCCCTGACCTCTGGGGCCAACGTCCTGACTTTC.

V gene TRBV5-5 combines with J gene TRBJ2-7; maybe TRBD2 (5 bases). With 1 base removed from V and 0 bases from J, the gap between germline ends came to 11 bases. The CDR3 is made up of 15 amino acids. Germline CDR1 is SGHKS and CDR2 is YYEKEE (reference sequence). For the CDR3, the DNA is TGTGCCAGCAGCTTGAGACTATCGGACTCCTACGAGCAGTACTTC. This codes for CASSLRLSDSYEQYF.

This chain links TRBV5-1 with TRBJ2-3, with TRBD1 matching over 7 bases. Trimming removed 3 bases from V and 4 bases from J; junction bases left unmatched: 8. Germline V gene data show CDR1 as SGHRS and CDR2 as YFSETQ. CDR3 length equals 15 residues. The CDR3 coding sequence is TGCGCCAGCAGCTCGACAGGGAAGGCCCCAGATACGCAGTATTTT. It encodes CASSSTGKAPDTQYF.

The CDR3 coding sequence is TGCGCCAGCAGCTTGAAGGTAGATCCCACAGATACGCAGTATTTT. This translates into CASSLKVDPTDTQYF. The gene calls are TRBV5-1 and TRBJ2-3; no reliable D call. V was cut by 1 base and J by 2 bases, with 11 bases left in between. The germline CDR1 and CDR2 sequences are SGHRS and YFSETQ. The CDR3 runs 15 residues.

This clone was detected a few times. CDR3 residues: CASSLLPYEQYF. CDR3 DNA sequence: TGTGCCAGCAGCCTGTTACCGTACGAGCAGTACTTC. The rearrangement links TRBV6-1 to TRBJ2-7; no definite D call. This CDR3 is 12 amino acids long. V gave up 6 bases and J gave up 4 bases, with 10 bases separating them. Germline values: CDR1 MNHNS, CDR2 SASEGT.

The chain couples TRBV12-5 to TRBJ2-5, with TRBD2 matching over 12 bases. Germline-derived CDR1 and CDR2 are LGHNT and FRNRAP. This CDR3 region has 17 residues. The J segment lost 11 bases and the V segment lost 2 bases, leaving 15 bases of the junction unmatched. CDR3 nucleotide sequence: TGTGCTAGTGGTTTGCCAGGACTAGCGGGGACTATGGGTGAGCAGTACTTC. This gives the protein CASGLPGLAGTMGEQYF.

This clone was counted once. The chain employs TRBV10-3 and TRBJ1-1; the match to TRBD1 covers 7 bases. The germline CDR1 and CDR2 sequences are ENHRY and SYGVKD. The CDR3 has 11 amino acids. V was clipped by 4 bases and J by 12 bases; unmatched bases: 5. CDR3 DNA: TGTGCCATCAGTGCTGAGGGGGCCCCTTTCTTT. Translation: CAISAEGAPFF.

The chain carries TRBV28 and TRBJ2-7, with a possible D match to TRBD2 (6 bases). CDR3 length: 13 amino acids. Germline loops: CDR1 MDHEN, CDR2 SYDVKM. V was trimmed by 7 bases and J by 2 bases, leaving 12 bases between them. CDR3 nucleotides: TGTGCCAGCATCGGCGGGGCCACCTACGAGCAGTACTTC. It translates to CASIGGATYEQYF.

This clone was counted between two and nine times. The V gene is TRBV5-1, the J gene TRBJ1-6, with D maybe TRBD1 (5 bases). V was pared by 0 bases and J by 6 bases, with 10 bases between. The CDR3 covers 15 residues. CDR1 is SGHRS and CDR2 is YFSETQ in the germline V gene. The CDR3 DNA reads as TGCGCCAGCAGCTTGGGGGGCAGGACTAATTCACCCCTCCACTTT. It codes for CASSLGGRTNSPLHF.

The rearrangement links TRBV6-1 to TRBJ1-2; tentative D call: TRBD1 (6 bases). The germline CDR1 and CDR2 sequences are MNHNS and SASEGT. This CDR3 spans 14 amino acids. V was cut by 6 bases and J by 3 bases, with 14 bases left in between. Written as DNA, the CDR3 is TGTGCCAGCAGCGAAACAGGGCCCTACTATGGCTACACCTTC. It encodes CASSETGPYYGYTF.

The chain joins TRBV25-1 to TRBJ1-3; D may be TRBD1 (6 bases). V shed 4 bases and J shed 0 bases, with 7 bases lying between them. Germline values: CDR1 MGHDK, CDR2 SYGVNS. This CDR3 comprises 14 residues. The CDR3 nucleotides read TGTGCCAGCAGTGGGGACATCTCTGGAAACACCATATATTTT. Translated, it gives CASSGDISGNTIYF.

The count of this clone is one. The CDR3 here is CASSLYRRGEKLFF. Here the CDR3 DNA reads TGTGCCAGCAGCTTATATCGGAGGGGGGAAAAACTGTTTTTT. The chain has TRBV5-5 and TRBJ1-4, with a tentative D call TRBD1 (6 bases). The V gene's germline CDR1 is SGHKS and CDR2 YYEKEE (reference sequence). The CDR3 runs 14 residues. V lost 2 bases and J 8 bases, leaving 13 bases between the germline ends. The full variable domain, with the rest looked up from reference TRBV5-5 and TRBJ1-4, is DAGVTQSPTHLIKTRGQQVTLRCSPISGHKSVSWYQQVLGQGPQFIFQYYEKEERGRGNFPDRFSARQFPNYSSELNVNALLLGDSALYLCASSLYRRGEKLFFGSGTQLSVL.

The J gene is TRBJ2-7, the V gene TRBV23-1; the D gene is possibly TRBD2 (6 bases). TRBV23-1 is marked as an open reading frame, function uncertain. This CDR3 has 12 residues. V lost 3 bases and J 5 bases, leaving 8 bases between the germline ends. CDR3 loop: CASSHGGNEQYF. CDR3 in DNA: TGCGCCAGCAGTCATGGGGGGAACGAGCAGTACTTC.

The rearrangement links TRBV6-5 to TRBJ2-1, with unresolved D. Germline V CDR1 and CDR2: MNHEY, SVGAGI. The CDR3 loop spans 14 amino acids. Between the trimmed V and J ends, which lost 0 bases and 3 bases, there was a span of 6 bases. The CDR3 sequence: CASSYSRLYNEQFF. The CDR3 region has the DNA TGTGCCAGCAGTTACTCTAGACTCTACAATGAGCAGTTCTTC.

V and J are TRBV6-6 and TRBJ2-5, with 8 bases that match TRBD1. After removal of 3 bases from V and 5 bases from J, the junction contained 8 bases not matched to a gene. Germline lookup yields CDR1 MNHNY and CDR2 SVGAGI (reference sequence). There are 15 residues in the CDR3. CDR3 sequence reads: CASSYGAGGQETQYF. Here the CDR3 DNA reads TGTGCCAGCAGTTATGGGGCAGGGGGCCAGGAGACCCAGTACTTC.